One T cell receptor beta chain is described in this entry. Methods used by the authors: Estimation of nucleated cell counts was performed using reference gene primer amplification. The protocol was immunoSEQ multiplex PCR, while the TCRdb copy is restricted to in-frame clones and leaves out a portion. The V and J calls and clone size come from that table; D and trimming were worked out from the DNA. The sample records 160,000 or so clones, about nine tenths being singletons. The data are from a study of blood T cell repertoires in COVID-19. In the study overall: Sites across the United States, Italy and Spain contributed samples from acute and convalescent COVID-19. T cells, B-cell-depleted T cells, or PBMCs provided the cDNA or gDNA that served as material.

The J segment lost 5 bases and the V segment lost 3 bases, leaving 8 bases of the junction unmatched. The length of the CDR3 is 15 residues. CDR1 and CDR2 (germline): SGHRS, YFSETQ. The sequence was obtained from a man aged 18 to 29 with acute or convalescent COVID-19. This rearrangement joins TRBV5-1 to TRBJ2-1, with 7 bases aligning to TRBD1. Sequencing used peripheral blood. The CDR3 is CASSSGTEPNNEQFF. The CDR3, as DNA: TGCGCCAGCAGCTCTGGGACAGAACCTAACAATGAGCAGTTCTTC.